This T cell receptor beta chain was identified in a study of technical replicates of blood from several donors. Profiled with immunoSEQ multiplex PCR; TCRdb holds only in-frame clones, not every one. The data hold 55,000 to 65,000 clones, with approximately 86% observed a single time. Trimming at V came to 0 bases and at J to 8 bases, leaving 5 bases not matched to a gene. The CDR3 spans 15 residues. Germline CDR1 and CDR2: LGHNA and YSLEER. The chain couples TRBV4-3 to TRBJ1-4; TRBD1 matches at 8 bases. The sequenced sample was PBMCs. This sequence originates from a human donor in good health. Some clones in this sample may be carry-over from other donors' samples. The CDR3 here is CASSQDWTGREKLFF. In DNA, the CDR3 is TGCGCCAGCAGCCAAGATTGGACAGGGAGGGAAAAACTGTTTTTT.